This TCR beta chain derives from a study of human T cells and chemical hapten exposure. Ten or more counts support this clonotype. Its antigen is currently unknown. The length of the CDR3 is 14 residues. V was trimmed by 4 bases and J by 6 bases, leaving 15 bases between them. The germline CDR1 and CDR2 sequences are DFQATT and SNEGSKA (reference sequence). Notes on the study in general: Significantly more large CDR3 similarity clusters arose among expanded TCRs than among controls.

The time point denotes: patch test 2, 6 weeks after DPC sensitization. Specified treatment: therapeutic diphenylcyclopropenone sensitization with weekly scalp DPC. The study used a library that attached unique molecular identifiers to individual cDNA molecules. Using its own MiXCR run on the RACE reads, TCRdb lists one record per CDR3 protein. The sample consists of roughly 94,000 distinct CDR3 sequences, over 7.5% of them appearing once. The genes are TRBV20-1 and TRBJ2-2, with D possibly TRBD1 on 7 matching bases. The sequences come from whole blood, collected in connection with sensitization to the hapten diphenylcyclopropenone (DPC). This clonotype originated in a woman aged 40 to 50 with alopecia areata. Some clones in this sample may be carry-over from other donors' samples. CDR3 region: CSANRRGVAGELFF. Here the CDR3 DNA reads TGCAGTGCTAATCGCAGGGGGGTTGCCGGGGAGCTGTTTTTT.